The 28 T cell receptor beta chains below all came from one sample that was sequenced in a study of neurological immune-mediated disorders. From the 5' RACE reads, TCRdb called clonotypes with MiXCR, one entry per CDR3 protein. The sample includes tens of thousands of distinct CDR3 sequences, less than 15% of them seen just once. Time point denoted: longitudinal time-point 2. Sequencing input: PBMCs. The receptors originated from a woman in her 40s in good health.

This clonotype has at least ten counts. The CDR3: CASSLSGGLAGEETQYF. CDR3 DNA: TGTGCCAGCAGCTTATCGGGAGGACTAGCGGGAGAAGAGACCCAGTACTTC. The chain joins TRBV7-2 to TRBJ2-5, with TRBD2 matching over 13 bases. CDR1 is SGHTA and CDR2 is FQGNSA in the germline V gene. Unmatched junction bases numbered 6, after V lost 2 bases and J lost 3 bases. CDR3 length equals 17 residues.

This clonotype occurred many times. The CDR3 loop reads CSAQDPRGRGRQPQHF. The CDR3 nucleotides are TGCAGTGCGCAAGACCCGAGAGGCAGGGGGCGGCAGCCCCAGCATTTT. The chain employs TRBV20-1 and TRBJ1-5, with TRBD1 identical over 8 bases. The CDR3 is 16 residues long. CDR1 and CDR2 (germline): DFQATT, SNEGSKA (reference sequence). The junction had 17 bases not matched to a gene; V was cut back by 6 bases and J by 7 bases.

This clonotype was seen many times. This chain links TRBV6-6 with TRBJ1-5, with D perhaps matching TRBD1 (5 bases). This CDR3 has 14 amino acids. CDR1 is MNHNY, CDR2 SVGAGI, per germline (reference sequence). The V and J ends lost 5 bases and 4 bases respectively, with 12 bases between them. As DNA, the CDR3 is TGTGCCAGCAGTACGGTGGGGGGAAATCAGCCCCAGCATTTT. Its translation is CASSTVGGNQPQHF.

This clonotype was picked up a small number of times. CDR3 sequence reads: CASSLRMITPNTEAFF. The CDR3 DNA reads TGTGCCAGCAGCCTTCGGATGATCACGCCGAACACTGAAGCTTTCTTT. This sequence joins TRBV3-1 and TRBJ1-1; no firm D call. The CDR3 is made up of 16 amino acids. Trimming took 4 bases from V and 1 from J, leaving 16 bases between them. The germline CDR1 and CDR2 sequences are LGHDT and YNNKEL (reference sequence). The whole variable domain, filled in from reference TRBV3-1 and TRBJ1-1, reads DTAVSQTPKYLVTQMGNDKSIKCEQNLGHDTMYWYKQDSKKFLKIMFSYNNKELIINETVPNRFSPKSPDKAHLNLHINSLELGDSAVYFCASSLRMITPNTEAFFGQGTRLTVV.

Concerning this clonotype: A much larger clonotype is one base distant, so this may be a read error. The chain has TRBV4-3 and TRBJ1-2; D gene unclear. This CDR3 has 13 amino acids. V lost 0 bases and J 12 bases, leaving 14 bases between the germline ends. CDR1 is LGHNA and CDR2 is YSLEER in the germline V gene. CDR3 DNA sequence: TGCGCCAGCAGCCAAGATGACGTCAGCCTGAACACCTTC. It codes for CASSQDDVSLNTF.

This clonotype was observed at least ten times. V usage is TRBV7-9 and J usage is TRBJ1-3; TRBD1 agrees at 7 bases. The germline CDR1 and CDR2 sequences are SEHNR and FQNEAQ (reference sequence). The CDR3 is 16 residues long. V shed 5 bases and J 0 bases; nucleotides not matched to a gene: 7. CDR3 DNA sequence: TGTGCCAGCAGCCTAAGACAGGGCGTCTCTGGAAACACCATATATTTT. Residues: CASSLRQGVSGNTIYF.

This clonotype was picked up many times. The genes are TRBV29-1 and TRBJ2-2; 8 bases are shared with TRBD2. Germline CDR1 and CDR2: SQVTM and ANQGSEA. The ends lost 4 bases at V and 4 bases at J; junction bases unmatched: 8. The CDR3 runs to 15 residues. The CDR3 coding sequence is TGCAGCGTTGCCAAAGCGGGAGTTGGCACCGGGGAGCTGTTTTTT. Its protein product is CSVAKAGVGTGELFF.

This clonotype showed up just a few times. The V gene is TRBV18, the J gene TRBJ2-6, with D possibly being TRBD1 or TRBD2 (5 bases each). Looked up from germline, CDR1 is KGHSH and CDR2 is LQKENI. The V and J ends lost 3 bases and 0 bases respectively, with 18 bases between them. The CDR3 spans 19 residues. Here the CDR3 DNA reads TGTGCCAGCTCACCTATTAATGGGACGGTGAGCTCTGGGGCCAACGTCCTGACTTTC. Protein: CASSPINGTVSSGANVLTF.

The V and J genes are TRBV6-2 or TRBV6-3 and TRBJ2-2; a weak D match, TRBD1 (7 bases). This CDR3 comprises 16 residues. Trimming left V 3 bases short and J 4 bases short, with 15 bases between. Per the germline V gene, CDR1 is MNHEY and CDR2 is SVGEGT. Written as DNA, the CDR3 is TGTGCCAGCAGTTATAATCCAGGGGGGACCACCGGGGAGCTGTTTTTT. It is translated as CASSYNPGGTTGELFF.

The sample holds many counts of this clonotype. The V and J genes are TRBV6-5 and TRBJ1-2; D possibly corresponds to TRBD1 (5 bases). This CDR3 has 16 amino acids. Germline V lookup: CDR1 MNHEY, CDR2 SVGAGI. Trimming stripped 5 bases from V and 0 bases from J, with 16 bases between. The CDR3 loop reads CASSPRVGPSNYGYTF. CDR3 nucleotides: TGTGCCAGCAGTCCCCGGGTGGGACCTTCTAACTATGGCTACACCTTC.

On this clonotype itself: Compared with germline, one end of the junction differs, possibly owing to a read error. V usage is TRBV5-1 and J usage is TRBJ2-7; D call uncertain. The CDR3 length is 14 residues. Germline loops: CDR1 SGHRS, CDR2 YFSETQ. The CDR3 DNA sequence: TGTGCCAGCAGCTTAACACGGGCTCTCTACGAGCAGTACTTC. It specifies CASSLTRALYEQYF.

The CDR3 coding sequence is TGTGCCAGCAGCGAAGGTGGGGATGGCTACACCTTC. This gives the protein CASSEGGDGYTF. V is TRBV12-3 or TRBV12-4 and J is TRBJ1-2; no clear D gene. The CDR3 loop spans 12 amino acids. Trimming cost V 6 bases and J 6 bases, with 11 bases left between them.

Many counts were recorded for this clonotype. This chain's CDR3 is CASSREISAGELFF. The CDR3, as DNA: TGTGCCAGCAGCCGTGAGATCAGTGCCGGGGAGCTGTTTTTT. The genes are TRBV5-6 and TRBJ2-2; D ambiguous. There are 14 residues in the CDR3. Germline V lookup: CDR1 SGHDT, CDR2 YYEEEE. The germline V and J ends were trimmed by 4 bases and 6 bases, with 13 bases remaining between them. Full variable domain (outside the CDR3, taken from reference TRBV5-6 and TRBJ2-2): DAGVTQSPTHLIKTRGQQVTLRCSPKSGHDTVSWYQQALGQGPQFIFQYYEEEERQRGNFPDRFSGHQFPNYSSELNVNALLLGDSALYLCASSREISAGELFFGEGSRLTVL.

This clonotype showed up many times. The chain couples TRBV27 to TRBJ2-7, with 14 positions matching TRBD2. Germline V gene data show CDR1 as MNHEY and CDR2 as SMNVEV (reference sequence). This CDR3 has 16 residues. Trimming at V came to 4 bases and at J to 2 bases, leaving 4 bases not matched to a gene. The CDR3 spells CASSSGLAGVTYEQYF. The CDR3 nucleotides read TGTGCCAGCAGTTCGGGACTAGCGGGAGTCACCTACGAGCAGTACTTC.

The table lists this clonotype with many counts. V and J are TRBV5-1 and TRBJ1-4; D not resolved. The CDR3 covers 12 residues. Germline CDR1 reads SGHRS; CDR2 reads YFSETQ. The V and J ends lost 0 bases and 6 bases respectively, with 3 bases between them. The CDR3 DNA reads as TGCGCCAGCAGCTTGGAGGATGAAAAACTGTTTTTT. Translating it yields CASSLEDEKLFF.

At least ten counts were recorded for this clonotype. V gene TRBV6-2 or TRBV6-3 combines with J gene TRBJ2-2; D may match TRBD1 or TRBD2 (5 bases each). Looked up from germline, CDR1 is MNHEY and CDR2 is SVGEGT. The CDR3 has 15 residues. The V and J ends lost 2 bases and 6 bases respectively, with 13 bases between them. The CDR3 spells CASSYRDPVPGELFF. The CDR3, as DNA: TGTGCCAGCAGTTACCGGGACCCGGTTCCCGGGGAGCTGTTTTTT.

This clonotype showed up many times. The rearrangement links TRBV29-1 to TRBJ2-7; D not resolved. Germline V CDR1 and CDR2: SQVTM, ANQGSEA. This CDR3 contains 12 residues. V was cut by 6 bases and J by 3 bases, with 12 bases left in between. This chain's CDR3 is CSVGLLDYEQYF. CDR3 sequence (DNA): TGCAGCGTAGGTCTCCTGGACTACGAGCAGTACTTC.

This clonotype was seen ten or more times. V is TRBV29-1 and J is TRBJ1-2, with D possibly TRBD1 on 5 matching bases. Trimming stripped 4 bases from V and 5 bases from J, with 14 bases between. There are 13 residues in the CDR3. Germline V gene lookup returns CDR1 SQVTM and CDR2 ANQGSEA. In DNA form, the CDR3 reads TGCAGCGTTGTCCTCGGGGGGGATTATGGCTACACCTTC. It specifies CSVVLGGDYGYTF.

The chain combines TRBV13 with TRBJ2-7, with 13 bases matching TRBD2. This CDR3 is 17 amino acids long. The junction had 7 bases not matched to a gene; V was cut back by 5 bases and J by 0 bases. Germline V gives CDR1 PRHDT, CDR2 FYEKMQ (reference sequence). As DNA, the CDR3 is TGTGCCAGCAGCGAAGGGACTAGCGGGATGAGCTCCTACGAGCAGTACTTC. This gives the protein CASSEGTSGMSSYEQYF.

Ten or more counts support this clonotype. The rearrangement uses TRBV30 and TRBJ1-2; D remains ambiguous. CDR1 is GTSNPN, CDR2 SVGIG, per germline (reference sequence). Trimming took 4 bases from V and 7 from J, leaving 10 bases between them. The CDR3 is 11 amino acids. The CDR3 nucleotides are TGTGCCTGGAATGAGGAGAGTGGCTACACCTTC. Its translation: CAWNEESGYTF.

This clonotype was detected many times. The chain recombines TRBV11-2 with TRBJ1-3; D is unclear. The CDR3 is 17 amino acids. CDR1 and CDR2 from the germline V gene are SGHAT and FQNNGV. Trimming pared 0 bases from V and 1 base from J, leaving 13 bases between. The CDR3 DNA reads as TGTGCCAGCAGCTTAGATTGGCGGGTCCGATCTGGAAACACCATATATTTT. Its protein product is CASSLDWRVRSGNTIYF.

This clonotype was counted ten times or more. The CDR3 DNA is TGTGCCAGCAGCTTGGGTGGGACCCTCAATCAGCCCCAGCATTTT. Translating it yields CASSLGGTLNQPQHF. This chain uses TRBV5-6 with TRBJ1-5, with D perhaps matching TRBD1 (5 bases). The CDR3 totals 15 residues. The V gene lost 0 bases and the J gene lost 3 bases, with 10 bases spanning the gap. Germline lookup yields CDR1 SGHDT and CDR2 YYEEEE.

This clonotype was counted at least ten times. The chain is built from TRBV7-2 and TRBJ2-7; perhaps TRBD1 as D (9 bases). The germline CDR1 and CDR2 sequences are SGHTA and FQGNSA. V lost 3 bases and J 5 bases, leaving 38 bases between the germline ends. This CDR3 has 22 amino acids. In DNA form, the CDR3 reads TGTGCCAGCAGCTTTCGGGGACAGGGTTCCAGCGGGAGATCGAAATTAAAAGACGAGCAGTACTTC. Translated, it gives CASSFRGQGSSGRSKLKDEQYF.

This clonotype appeared many times. The chain carries TRBV5-5 and TRBJ1-6; D remains ambiguous. The germline gives CDR1 SGHKS, CDR2 YYEKEE (reference sequence). Trimming cost V 4 bases and J 5 bases, with 16 bases left between them. CDR3 length: 16 residues. CDR3 coding DNA: TGTGCCAGCAGCCGGACCGGGCCGGAGAATAATTCACCCCTCCACTTT. Translated: CASSRTGPENNSPLHF.

This clonotype was counted at least ten times. This chain joins TRBV11-3 and TRBJ2-3; D might be TRBD2 (6 bases). Germline assignment: CDR1 SGHNT and CDR2 YENEEA. V was pared by 1 base and J by 4 bases, with 15 bases between. This CDR3 region has 16 residues. For the CDR3, the DNA is TGTGCCAGCAGCTTAGGTTTGGCACCGGGGGCAGATACGCAGTATTTT. Translated: CASSLGLAPGADTQYF. Looking up the rest from reference TRBV11-3 and TRBJ2-3 gives the full variable domain: EAGVVQSPRYKIIEKKQPVAFWCNPISGHNTLYWYLQNLGQGPELLIRYENEEAVDDSQLPKDRFSAERLKGVDSTLKIQPAELGDSAVYLCASSLGLAPGADTQYFGPGTRLTVL.

This clonotype has ten or more counts. This chain links TRBV20-1 with TRBJ1-2, with a possible D match to TRBD1 (5 bases). The CDR3 runs 18 residues. The V and J ends lost 0 bases and 0 bases respectively, with 20 bases between them. The germline gives CDR1 DFQATT, CDR2 SNEGSKA (reference sequence). This chain's CDR3 is CSARDTVGGQSANYGYTF. The CDR3 DNA follows: TGCAGTGCTAGAGACACAGTAGGTGGACAAAGCGCTAACTATGGCTACACCTTC.

This clonotype has ten or more counts. The chain joins TRBV15 to TRBJ2-3, with 8 positions matching TRBD2. Trimming took 0 bases from V and 1 from J; bases not matched to a gene: 9. This CDR3 has 18 residues. CDR1 is LNHNV and CDR2 is YYDKDF in the germline V gene (reference sequence). The CDR3 nucleotides are TGTGCCACCAGCAGAGAGCCGGGAGGGCGGGACGGCACAGATACGCAGTATTTT. Residues: CATSREPGGRDGTDTQYF. Drawing the rest from reference TRBV15 and TRBJ2-3, the complete variable domain is DAMVIQNPRYQVTQFGKPVTLSCSQTLNHNVMYWYQQKSSQAPKLLFHYYDKDFNNEADTPDNFQSRRPNTSFCFLDIRSPGLGDTAMYLCATSREPGGRDGTDTQYFGPGTRLTVL.

This clonotype showed up many times. J is TRBJ1-1 and V is TRBV6-1, with D unclear. The ends were cut back, 2 bases at V and 4 bases at J, with 2 bases in the middle. CDR3 size: 11 residues. Germline values: CDR1 MNHNS, CDR2 SASEGT. The CDR3 region is CASSEITEAFF. CDR3 DNA: TGTGCCAGCAGTGAAATCACTGAAGCTTTCTTT.